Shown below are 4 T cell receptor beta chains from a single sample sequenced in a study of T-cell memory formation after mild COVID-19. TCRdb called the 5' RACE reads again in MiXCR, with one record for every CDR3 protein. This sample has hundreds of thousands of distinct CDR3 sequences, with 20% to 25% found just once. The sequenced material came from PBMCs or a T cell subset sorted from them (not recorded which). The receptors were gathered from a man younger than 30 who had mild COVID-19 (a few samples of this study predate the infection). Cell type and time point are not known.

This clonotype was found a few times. The CDR3: CSAPPLAGTETQYF. CDR3 nucleotides: TGCAGTGCCCCTCCCCTAGCGGGGACAGAGACCCAGTACTTC. The chain carries TRBV20-1 and TRBJ2-5; 9 bases align to TRBD2. V lost 6 bases, J lost 4 bases, and 9 bases stayed unmatched. Germline assignment: CDR1 DFQATT and CDR2 SNEGSKA (reference sequence). The CDR3 spans 14 residues.

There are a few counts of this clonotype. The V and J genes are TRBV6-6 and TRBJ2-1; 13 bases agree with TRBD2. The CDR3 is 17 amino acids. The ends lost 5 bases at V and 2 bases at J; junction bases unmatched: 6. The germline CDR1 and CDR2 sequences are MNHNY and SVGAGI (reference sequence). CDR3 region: CASSPFGLAGAYNEQFF. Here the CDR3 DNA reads TGTGCCAGCAGTCCTTTCGGACTAGCGGGGGCCTACAATGAGCAGTTCTTC.

The CDR3 spells CASTPAVGLANYGYTF. As DNA, the CDR3 is TGTGCCAGCACCCCGGCAGTGGGGCTAGCTAACTATGGCTACACCTTC. The chain employs TRBV12-3 or TRBV12-4 and TRBJ1-2; tentatively, D is TRBD1 (5 bases). V lost 7 bases and J lost 0, with 18 bases in between. The CDR3 runs to 16 residues.

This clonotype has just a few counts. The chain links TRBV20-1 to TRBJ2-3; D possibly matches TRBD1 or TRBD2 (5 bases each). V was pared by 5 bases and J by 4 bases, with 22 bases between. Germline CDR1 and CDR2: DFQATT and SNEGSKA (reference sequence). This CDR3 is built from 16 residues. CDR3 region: CSASGALVIKSDTQYF. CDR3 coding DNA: TGCAGTGCTTCCGGGGCCCTAGTTATCAAATCAGATACGCAGTATTTT.